This T cell receptor beta chain derives from a study of CD8+CD57+ T cells in acquired aplastic anemia. Genomic DNA templated the TCR beta VDJ and CDR3 profiling. TCRdb recomputed calls from the reads with MiXCR, one row per CDR3 protein. The sample carries more than 250,000 distinct CDR3 sequences, around 60% recorded once. Trimming took 3 bases from V and 9 from J, leaving 12 bases between them. This CDR3 has 12 residues. Per germline, CDR1 SGHTS and CDR2 YDEGEE. Only a few counts were recorded for this clonotype. This chain links TRBV5-8 with TRBJ2-5; the D gene is possibly TRBD2 (6 bases). The sample consisted of sorted CD4+, CD8+, or CD8+CD57+ T cells (not recorded which) from PBMCs. This TCR was recovered from a human donor with severe aplastic anemia or a healthy control (not recorded which). CDR3 in amino acids: CASSSDWEAQYF. The CDR3 coding sequence is TGTGCCAGCAGCTCCGACTGGGAGGCCCAGTACTTC.